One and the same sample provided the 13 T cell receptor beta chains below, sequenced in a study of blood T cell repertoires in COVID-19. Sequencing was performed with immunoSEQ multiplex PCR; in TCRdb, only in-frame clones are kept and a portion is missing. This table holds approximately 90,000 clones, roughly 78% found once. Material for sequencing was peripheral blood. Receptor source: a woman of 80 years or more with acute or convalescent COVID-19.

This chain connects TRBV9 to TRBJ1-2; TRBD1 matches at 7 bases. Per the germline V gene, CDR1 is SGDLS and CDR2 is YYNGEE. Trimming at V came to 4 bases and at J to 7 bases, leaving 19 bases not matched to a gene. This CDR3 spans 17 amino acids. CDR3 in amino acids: CASSPNRDRQRRSGYTF. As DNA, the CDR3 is TGTGCCAGCAGCCCAAACCGGGACAGACAACGCCGCAGTGGCTACACCTTC.

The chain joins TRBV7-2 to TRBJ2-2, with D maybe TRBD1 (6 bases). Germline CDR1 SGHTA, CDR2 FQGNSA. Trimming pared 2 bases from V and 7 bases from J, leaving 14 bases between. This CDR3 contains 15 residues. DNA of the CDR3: TGTGCCAGCAGCTTACCGGGGAAGGGGGACGGGGAGCTGTTTTTT. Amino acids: CASSLPGKGDGELFF.

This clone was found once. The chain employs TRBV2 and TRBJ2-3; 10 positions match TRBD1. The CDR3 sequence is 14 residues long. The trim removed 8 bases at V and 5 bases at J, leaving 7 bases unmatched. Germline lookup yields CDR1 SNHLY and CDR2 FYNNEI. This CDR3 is CASYSGTGEDTQYF. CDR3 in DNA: TGTGCCAGCTATTCCGGGACAGGGGAAGATACGCAGTATTTT.

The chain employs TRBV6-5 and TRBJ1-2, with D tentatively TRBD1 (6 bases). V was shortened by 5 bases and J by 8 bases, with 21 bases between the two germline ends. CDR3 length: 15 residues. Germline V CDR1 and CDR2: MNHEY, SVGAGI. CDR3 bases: TGTGCCAGCAGTCCCTCCGGACAGTCCACAGGAGGCTACACCTTC. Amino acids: CASSPSGQSTGGYTF.

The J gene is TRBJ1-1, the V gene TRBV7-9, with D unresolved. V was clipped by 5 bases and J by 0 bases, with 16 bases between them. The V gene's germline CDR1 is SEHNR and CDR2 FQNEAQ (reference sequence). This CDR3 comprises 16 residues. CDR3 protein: CASSAESGRMNTEAFF. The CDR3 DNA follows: TGTGCCAGCAGCGCCGAGTCAGGTAGAATGAACACTGAAGCTTTCTTT.

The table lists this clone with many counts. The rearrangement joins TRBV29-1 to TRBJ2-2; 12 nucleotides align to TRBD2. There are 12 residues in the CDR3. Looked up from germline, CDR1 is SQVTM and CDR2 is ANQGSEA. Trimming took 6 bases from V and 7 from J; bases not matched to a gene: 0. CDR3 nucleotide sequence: TGCAGCGTACTAGCGGGGGGCGGGGAGCTGTTTTTT. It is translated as CSVLAGGGELFF.

CDR3 DNA: TGTGCCATCAGTTTCCCGGGGGACGAGCAGTACTTC. Translated: CAISFPGDEQYF. V and J are TRBV10-3 and TRBJ2-7; D may be TRBD2 (6 bases). Trimming stripped 5 bases from V and 5 bases from J, with 10 bases between. The germline V gene encodes CDR1 ENHRY and CDR2 SYGVKD. The CDR3 totals 12 residues.

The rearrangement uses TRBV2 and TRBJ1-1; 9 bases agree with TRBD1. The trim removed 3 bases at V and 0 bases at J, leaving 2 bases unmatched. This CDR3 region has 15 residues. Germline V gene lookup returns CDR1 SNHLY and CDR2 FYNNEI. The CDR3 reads CASSDNRGLNTEAFF. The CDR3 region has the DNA TGTGCCAGCAGTGACAACAGGGGGCTGAACACTGAAGCTTTCTTT.

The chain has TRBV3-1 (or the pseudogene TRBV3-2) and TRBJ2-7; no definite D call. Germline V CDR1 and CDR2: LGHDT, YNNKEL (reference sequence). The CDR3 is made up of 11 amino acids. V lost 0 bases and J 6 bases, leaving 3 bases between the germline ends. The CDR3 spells CASSQEAEQYF. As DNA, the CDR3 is TGTGCCAGCAGCCAAGAAGCCGAGCAGTACTTC.

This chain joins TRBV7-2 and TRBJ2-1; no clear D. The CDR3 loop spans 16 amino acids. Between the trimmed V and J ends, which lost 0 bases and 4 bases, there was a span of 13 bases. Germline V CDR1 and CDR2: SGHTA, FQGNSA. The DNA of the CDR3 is TGTGCCAGCAGCTTAGCCGCCAGGTGGTTTTACAATGAGCAGTTCTTC. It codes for CASSLAARWFYNEQFF.

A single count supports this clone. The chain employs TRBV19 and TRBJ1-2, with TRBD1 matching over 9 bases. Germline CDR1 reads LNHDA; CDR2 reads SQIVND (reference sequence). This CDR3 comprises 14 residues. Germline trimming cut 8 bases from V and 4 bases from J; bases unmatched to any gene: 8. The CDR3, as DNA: TGTGCCAGTTCTTTGGTACAGGGGGCCTATGGCTACACCTTC. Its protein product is CASSLVQGAYGYTF.

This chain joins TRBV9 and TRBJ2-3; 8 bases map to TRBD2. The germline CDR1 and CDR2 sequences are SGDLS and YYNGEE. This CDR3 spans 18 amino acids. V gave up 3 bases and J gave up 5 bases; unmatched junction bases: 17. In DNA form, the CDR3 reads TGTGCCAGCAGCGCCCCGCGGGGAGGAGCGGGGGCGGGAGATACGCAGTATTTT. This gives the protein CASSAPRGGAGAGDTQYF.

CDR3 coding DNA: TGCAGTGCTAGTGGTGCGGGGAGCACAGATACGCAGTATTTT. Translating gives CSASGAGSTDTQYF. The chain joins TRBV20-1 to TRBJ2-3, with D possibly being TRBD2 (6 bases). Germline lookup yields CDR1 DFQATT and CDR2 SNEGSKA (reference sequence). V was shortened by 3 bases and J by 0 bases, with 10 bases between the two germline ends. The CDR3 length is 14 residues.